These 3 T cell receptor beta chains came from one sample sequenced in a study of blood T cell repertoires in COVID-19. Produced via immunoSEQ multiplex PCR; TCRdb's table is partial and in-frame only. Counted here are more than 120,000 clones, approximately 86% occurring once; the ten biggest clones make up around 0.91%. The sequenced material came from peripheral blood. These receptors were obtained from a woman aged 45 to 65 with acute or convalescent COVID-19.

This clone was counted a few times. The chain couples TRBV10-2 to TRBJ1-2; perhaps TRBD1 as D (6 bases). The length of the CDR3 is 14 residues. Looked up from germline, CDR1 is WSHSY and CDR2 is SAAADI. Trimming pared 9 bases from V and 8 bases from J, leaving 22 bases between. The CDR3: CASGFGGRSEGYTF. DNA of the CDR3: TGCGCCAGTGGCTTTGGGGGCCGATCGGAGGGCTACACCTTC.

This clone has just a few counts. The sample has other DNA sequences that encode this CDR3 too. V usage is TRBV5-1 and J usage is TRBJ2-1; 9 bases are shared with TRBD1. Germline values: CDR1 SGHRS, CDR2 YFSETQ. The CDR3 is made up of 15 amino acids. V dropped 3 bases and J dropped 1; count of bases not matched to a gene: 2. CDR3: CASSSGQGSYNEQFF. CDR3 coding DNA: TGCGCCAGCAGCTCGGGACAGGGATCCTACAATGAGCAGTTCTTC.

This clone has just a few counts. The V and J genes are TRBV5-1 and TRBJ2-7; 10 positions agree with TRBD2. CDR3 length: 15 residues. Germline lookup yields CDR1 SGHRS and CDR2 YFSETQ. V lost 0 bases to trimming and J lost 2 bases; unmatched junction nucleotides: 2. The CDR3 region is CASSLDLAGAYEQYF. The CDR3 coding sequence is TGCGCCAGCAGCTTGGATCTAGCGGGGGCCTACGAGCAGTACTTC.